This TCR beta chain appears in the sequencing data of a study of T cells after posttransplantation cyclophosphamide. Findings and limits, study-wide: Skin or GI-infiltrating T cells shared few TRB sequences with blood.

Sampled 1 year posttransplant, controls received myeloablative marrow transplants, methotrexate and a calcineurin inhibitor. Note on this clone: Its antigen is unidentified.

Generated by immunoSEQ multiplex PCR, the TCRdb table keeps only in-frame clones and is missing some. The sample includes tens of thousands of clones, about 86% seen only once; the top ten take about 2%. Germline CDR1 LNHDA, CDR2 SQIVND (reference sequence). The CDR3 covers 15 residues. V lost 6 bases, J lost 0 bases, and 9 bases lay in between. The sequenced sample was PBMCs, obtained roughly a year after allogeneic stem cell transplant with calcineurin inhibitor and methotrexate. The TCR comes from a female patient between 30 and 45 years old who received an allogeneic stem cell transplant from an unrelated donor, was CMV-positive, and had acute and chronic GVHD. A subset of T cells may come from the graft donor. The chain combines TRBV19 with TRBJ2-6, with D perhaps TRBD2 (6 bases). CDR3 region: CASREGSSGANVLTF. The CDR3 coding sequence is TGTGCCAGTAGGGAGGGTTCCTCTGGGGCCAACGTCCTGACTTTC.